This T cell receptor beta chain is from a study of spatial heterogeneity in lung cancer. The J segment lost 8 bases and the V segment lost 2 bases, leaving 5 bases of the junction unmatched. Germline loops: CDR1 SGHKS, CDR2 YYEKEE (reference sequence). There are 13 residues in the CDR3. This clonotype appeared many times. TCR cDNA molecules were tagged individually, and each one carried a unique molecular identifier. One entry per CDR3 protein results from TCRdb running MiXCR on the 5' RACE reads. The sample has 43,000 or so distinct CDR3 sequences; approximately 6.5% are singletons. Noted time point: sample taken at primary tumor resection. Unsorted whole RNA of tumor, nontumor lung or frozen PBMC was sequenced.

The clonotype was recovered from a female donor with early-stage non-small cell lung cancer. The specimen was PBMCs, collected at surgery. The V and J genes are TRBV5-5 and TRBJ1-2, with 8 bases matching TRBD1. The CDR3 region has the DNA TGTGCCAGCAGCTTTTCAGGGGGCGAAGGCTACACCTTC. Translating it yields CASSFSGGEGYTF.